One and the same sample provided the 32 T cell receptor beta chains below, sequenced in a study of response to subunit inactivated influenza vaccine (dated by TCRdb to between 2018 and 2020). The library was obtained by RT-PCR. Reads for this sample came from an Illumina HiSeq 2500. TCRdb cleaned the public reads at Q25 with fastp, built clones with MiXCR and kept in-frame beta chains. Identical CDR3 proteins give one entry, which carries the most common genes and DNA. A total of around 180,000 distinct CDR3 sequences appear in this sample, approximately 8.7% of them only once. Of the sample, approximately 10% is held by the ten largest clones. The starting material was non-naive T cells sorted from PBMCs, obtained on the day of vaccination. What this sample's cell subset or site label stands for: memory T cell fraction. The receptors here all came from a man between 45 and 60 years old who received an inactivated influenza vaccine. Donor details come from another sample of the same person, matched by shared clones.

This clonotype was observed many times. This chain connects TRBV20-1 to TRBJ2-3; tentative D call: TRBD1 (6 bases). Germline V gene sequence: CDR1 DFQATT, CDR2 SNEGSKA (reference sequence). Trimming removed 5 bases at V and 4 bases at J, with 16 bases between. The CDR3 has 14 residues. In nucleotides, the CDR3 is TGCAGTGCTCCTGATTCTGGGGGCGCAGATACGCAGTATTTT. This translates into CSAPDSGGADTQYF.

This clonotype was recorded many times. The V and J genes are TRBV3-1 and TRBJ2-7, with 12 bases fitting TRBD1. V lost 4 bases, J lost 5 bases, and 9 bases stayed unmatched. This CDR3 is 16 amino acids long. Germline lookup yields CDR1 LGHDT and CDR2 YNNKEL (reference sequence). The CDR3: CASSREPGQGAHEQYF. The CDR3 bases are TGTGCCAGCAGCCGGGAACCGGGACAGGGGGCCCACGAGCAGTACTTC.

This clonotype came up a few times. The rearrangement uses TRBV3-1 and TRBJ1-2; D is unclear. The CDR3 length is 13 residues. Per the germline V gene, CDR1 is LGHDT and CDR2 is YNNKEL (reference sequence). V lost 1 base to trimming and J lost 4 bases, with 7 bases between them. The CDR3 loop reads CASSQVRSYGYTF. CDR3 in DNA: TGTGCCAGCAGCCAAGTCAGGAGCTATGGCTACACCTTC.

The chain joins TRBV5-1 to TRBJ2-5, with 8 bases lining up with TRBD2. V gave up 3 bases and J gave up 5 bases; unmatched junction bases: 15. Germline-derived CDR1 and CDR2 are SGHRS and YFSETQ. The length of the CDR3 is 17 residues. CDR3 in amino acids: CASSSGVSGGRSETQYF. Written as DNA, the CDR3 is TGCGCCAGCAGCTCAGGAGTGAGTGGCGGGAGGAGCGAGACCCAGTACTTC.

CDR3 bases: TGCGCCAGCAGCTTGGCTCCCGGGAGGTCATCGTCCTACGAGCAGTACTTC. Its protein product is CASSLAPGRSSSYEQYF. This sequence joins TRBV5-1 and TRBJ2-7, with 7 bases lining up with TRBD2. J gave up 1 base and V 0 bases, and 10 bases lay outside the gene matches. Germline CDR1 and CDR2: SGHRS and YFSETQ. The CDR3 extends over 17 amino acids.

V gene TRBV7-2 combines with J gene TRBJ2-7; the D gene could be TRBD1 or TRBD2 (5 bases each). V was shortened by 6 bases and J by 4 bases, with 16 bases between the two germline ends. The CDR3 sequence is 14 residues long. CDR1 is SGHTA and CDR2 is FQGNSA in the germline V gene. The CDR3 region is CASRKTAGRYEQYF. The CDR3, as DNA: TGTGCCAGCAGAAAGACGGCAGGGAGATACGAGCAGTACTTC.

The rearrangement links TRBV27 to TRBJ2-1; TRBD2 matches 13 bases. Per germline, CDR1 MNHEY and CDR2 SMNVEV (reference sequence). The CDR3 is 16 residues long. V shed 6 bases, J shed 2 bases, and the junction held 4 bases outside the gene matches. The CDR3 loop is CASRLGTSGAYNEQFF. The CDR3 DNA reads TGTGCCAGCAGACTAGGGACTAGCGGGGCCTACAATGAGCAGTTCTTC.

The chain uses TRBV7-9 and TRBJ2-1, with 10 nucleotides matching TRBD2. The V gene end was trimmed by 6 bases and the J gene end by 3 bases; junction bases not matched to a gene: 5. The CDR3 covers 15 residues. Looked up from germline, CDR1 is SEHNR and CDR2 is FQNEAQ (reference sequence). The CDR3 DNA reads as TGTGCCAGCAGTCCTAGCGGGAGTCTCTACAATGAGCAGTTCTTC. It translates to CASSPSGSLYNEQFF.

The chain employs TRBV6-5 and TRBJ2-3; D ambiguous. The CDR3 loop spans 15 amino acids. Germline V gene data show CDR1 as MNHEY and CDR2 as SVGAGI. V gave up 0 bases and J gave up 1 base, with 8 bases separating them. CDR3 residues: CASSYSAGRTDTQYF. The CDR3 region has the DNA TGTGCCAGCAGTTACTCAGCCGGACGCACAGATACGCAGTATTTT.

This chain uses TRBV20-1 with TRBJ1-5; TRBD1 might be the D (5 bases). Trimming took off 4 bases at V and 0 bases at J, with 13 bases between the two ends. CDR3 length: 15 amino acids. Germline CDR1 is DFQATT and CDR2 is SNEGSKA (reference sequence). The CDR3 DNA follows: TGCAGTGCTACGGGACGGCCTTATAGCAATCAGCCCCAGCATTTT. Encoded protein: CSATGRPYSNQPQHF.

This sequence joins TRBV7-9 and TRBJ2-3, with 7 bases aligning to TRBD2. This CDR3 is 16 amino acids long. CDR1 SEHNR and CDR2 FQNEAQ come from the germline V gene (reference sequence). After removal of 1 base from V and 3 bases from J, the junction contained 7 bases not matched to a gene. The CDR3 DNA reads TGTGCCAGCAGCTTAGACATGGGGGGGGTTACAGATACGCAGTATTTT. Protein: CASSLDMGGVTDTQYF.

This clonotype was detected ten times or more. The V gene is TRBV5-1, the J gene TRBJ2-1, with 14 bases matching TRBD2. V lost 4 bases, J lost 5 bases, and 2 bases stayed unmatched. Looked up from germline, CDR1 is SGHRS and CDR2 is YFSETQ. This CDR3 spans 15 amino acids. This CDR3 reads CASSQGLAGDNEQFF. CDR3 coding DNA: TGCGCCAGCAGCCAGGGACTAGCGGGAGACAATGAGCAGTTCTTC.

In nucleotides, the CDR3 is TGCGCCAGCAGCCAAGGAGCCGAGCAGTACTTC. It codes for CASSQGAEQYF. The chain couples TRBV4-1 to TRBJ2-7; D uncertain. CDR1 is MGHRA, CDR2 YSYEKL, per germline. The length of the CDR3 is 11 residues. Between the trimmed V and J ends, which lost 1 base and 6 bases, there was a span of 4 bases.

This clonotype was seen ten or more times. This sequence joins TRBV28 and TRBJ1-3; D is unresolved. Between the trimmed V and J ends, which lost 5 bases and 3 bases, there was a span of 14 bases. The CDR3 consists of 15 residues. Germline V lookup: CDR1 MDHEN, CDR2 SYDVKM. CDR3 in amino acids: CASSPPRVGGNTIYF. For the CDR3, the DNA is TGTGCCAGCAGTCCACCCCGGGTGGGTGGAAACACCATATATTTT.

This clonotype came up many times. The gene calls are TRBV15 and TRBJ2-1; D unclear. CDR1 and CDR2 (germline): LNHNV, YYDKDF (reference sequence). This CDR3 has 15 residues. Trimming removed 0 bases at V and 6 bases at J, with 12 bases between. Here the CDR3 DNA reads TGTGCCACCAGCAGAGATGGTAGCTTTGGCAATGAGCAGTTCTTC. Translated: CATSRDGSFGNEQFF.

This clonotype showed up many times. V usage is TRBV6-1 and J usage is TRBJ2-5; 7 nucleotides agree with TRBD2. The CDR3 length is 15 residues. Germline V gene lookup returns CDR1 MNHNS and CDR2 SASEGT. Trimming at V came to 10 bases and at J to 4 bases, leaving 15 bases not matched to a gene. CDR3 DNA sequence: TGTGCCACCAAGCTTGGCGGAGCGGGGCGAGAGACCCAGTACTTC. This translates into CATKLGGAGRETQYF.

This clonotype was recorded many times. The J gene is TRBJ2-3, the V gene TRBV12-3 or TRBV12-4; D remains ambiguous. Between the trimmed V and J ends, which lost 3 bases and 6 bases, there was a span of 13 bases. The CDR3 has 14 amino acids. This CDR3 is CASSLQRPADTQYF. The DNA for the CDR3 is TGTGCCAGCAGTTTGCAACGCCCGGCGGATACGCAGTATTTT.

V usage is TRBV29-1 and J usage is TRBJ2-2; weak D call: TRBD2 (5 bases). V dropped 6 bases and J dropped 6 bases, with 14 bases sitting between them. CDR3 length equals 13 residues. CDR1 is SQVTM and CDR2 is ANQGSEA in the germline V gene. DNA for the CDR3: TGCAGCGTCCGGACCCGCGGGTCCGGGGAGCTGTTTTTT. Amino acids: CSVRTRGSGELFF.

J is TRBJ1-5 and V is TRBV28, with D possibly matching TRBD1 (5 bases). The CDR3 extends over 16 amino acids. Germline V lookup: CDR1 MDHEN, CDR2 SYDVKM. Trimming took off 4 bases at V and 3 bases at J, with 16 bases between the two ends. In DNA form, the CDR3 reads TGTGCCAGCAGTTCACTCCGGGACGCCTTCAATCAGCCCCAGCATTTT. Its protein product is CASSSLRDAFNQPQHF.

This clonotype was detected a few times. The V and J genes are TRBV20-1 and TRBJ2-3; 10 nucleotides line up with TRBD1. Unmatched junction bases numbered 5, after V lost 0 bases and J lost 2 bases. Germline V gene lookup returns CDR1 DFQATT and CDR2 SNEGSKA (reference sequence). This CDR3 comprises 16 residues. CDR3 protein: CSARDAGQGVTDTQYF. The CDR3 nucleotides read TGCAGTGCTAGAGATGCCGGACAGGGGGTCACAGATACGCAGTATTTT.

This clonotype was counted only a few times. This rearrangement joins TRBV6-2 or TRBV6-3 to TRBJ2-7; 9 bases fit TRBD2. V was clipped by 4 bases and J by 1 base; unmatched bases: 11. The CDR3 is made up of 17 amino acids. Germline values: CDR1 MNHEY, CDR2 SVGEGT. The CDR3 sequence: CASSSYLGTSRSYEQYF. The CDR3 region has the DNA TGTGCCAGCAGTTCCTACCTGGGGACTAGCCGTTCCTACGAGCAGTACTTC.

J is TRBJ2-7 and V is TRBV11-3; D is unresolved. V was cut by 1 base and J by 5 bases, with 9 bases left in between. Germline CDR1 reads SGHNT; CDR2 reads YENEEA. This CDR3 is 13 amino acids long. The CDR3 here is CASSLGPKDEQYF. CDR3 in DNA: TGTGCCAGCAGCTTAGGCCCCAAGGACGAGCAGTACTTC. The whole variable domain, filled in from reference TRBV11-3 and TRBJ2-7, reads EAGVVQSPRYKIIEKKQPVAFWCNPISGHNTLYWYLQNLGQGPELLIRYENEEAVDDSQLPKDRFSAERLKGVDSTLKIQPAELGDSAVYLCASSLGPKDEQYFGPGTRLTVT.

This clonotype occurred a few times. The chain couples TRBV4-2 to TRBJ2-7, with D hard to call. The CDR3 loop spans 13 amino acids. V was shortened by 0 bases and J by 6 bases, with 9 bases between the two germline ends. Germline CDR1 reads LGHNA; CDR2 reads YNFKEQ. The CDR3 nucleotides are TGTGCCAGCAGCCAAGAGTCGAGCTTCGAGCAGTACTTC. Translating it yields CASSQESSFEQYF.

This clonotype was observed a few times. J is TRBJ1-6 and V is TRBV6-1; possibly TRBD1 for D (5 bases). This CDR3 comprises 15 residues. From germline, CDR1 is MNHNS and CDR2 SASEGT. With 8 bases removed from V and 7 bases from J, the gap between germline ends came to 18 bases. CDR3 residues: CASARVGGLNSPLHF. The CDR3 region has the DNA TGTGCCAGCGCCCGGGTTGGGGGTCTAAATTCACCCCTCCACTTT.

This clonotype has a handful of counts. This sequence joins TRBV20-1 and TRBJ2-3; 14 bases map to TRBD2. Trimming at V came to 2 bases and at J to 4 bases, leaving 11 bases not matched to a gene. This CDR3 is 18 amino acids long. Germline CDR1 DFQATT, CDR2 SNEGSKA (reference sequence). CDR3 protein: CSARTLRLAGGPADTQYF. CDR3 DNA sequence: TGCAGTGCTAGAACGCTTCGACTAGCGGGAGGGCCCGCAGATACGCAGTATTTT.

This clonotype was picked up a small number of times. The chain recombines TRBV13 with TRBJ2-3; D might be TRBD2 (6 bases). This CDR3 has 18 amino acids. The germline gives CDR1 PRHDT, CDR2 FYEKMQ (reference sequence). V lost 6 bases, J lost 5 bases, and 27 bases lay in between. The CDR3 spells CASSSLSRDSLNKDTQYF. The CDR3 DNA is TGTGCCAGCAGTTCTCTCTCTCGGGACTCCCTTAACAAAGATACGCAGTATTTT. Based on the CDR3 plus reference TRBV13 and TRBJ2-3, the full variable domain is AAGVIQSPRHLIKEKRETATLKCYPIPRHDTVYWYQQGPGQDPQFLISFYEKMQSDKGSIPDRFSAQQFSDYHSELNMSSLELGDSALYFCASSSLSRDSLNKDTQYFGPGTRLTVL.

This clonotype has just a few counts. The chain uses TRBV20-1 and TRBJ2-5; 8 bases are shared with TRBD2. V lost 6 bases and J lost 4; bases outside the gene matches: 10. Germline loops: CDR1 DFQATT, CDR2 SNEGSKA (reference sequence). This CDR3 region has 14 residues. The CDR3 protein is CSALTGTRRETQYF. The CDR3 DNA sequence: TGCAGTGCCCTAACTGGGACTAGGAGAGAGACCCAGTACTTC.

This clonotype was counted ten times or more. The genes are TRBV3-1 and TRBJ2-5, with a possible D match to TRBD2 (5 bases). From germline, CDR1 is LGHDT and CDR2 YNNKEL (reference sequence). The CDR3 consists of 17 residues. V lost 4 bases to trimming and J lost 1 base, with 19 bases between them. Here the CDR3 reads CASSLYRLRVRQETQYF. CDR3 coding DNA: TGTGCCAGCAGCCTATATCGGTTGCGGGTCCGCCAAGAGACCCAGTACTTC.

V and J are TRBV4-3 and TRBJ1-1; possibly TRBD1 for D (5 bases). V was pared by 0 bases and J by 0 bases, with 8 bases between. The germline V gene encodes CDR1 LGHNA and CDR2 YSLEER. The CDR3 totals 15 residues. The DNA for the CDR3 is TGCGCCAGCAGCCAAGAGACAGCGTTGAACACTGAAGCTTTCTTT. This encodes CASSQETALNTEAFF.

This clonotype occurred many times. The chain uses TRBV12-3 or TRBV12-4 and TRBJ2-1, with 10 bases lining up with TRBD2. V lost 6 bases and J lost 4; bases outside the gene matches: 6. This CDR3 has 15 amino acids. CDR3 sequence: CASSRAGGPYNEQFF. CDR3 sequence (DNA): TGTGCCAGCAGCCGAGCGGGGGGGCCGTACAATGAGCAGTTCTTC.

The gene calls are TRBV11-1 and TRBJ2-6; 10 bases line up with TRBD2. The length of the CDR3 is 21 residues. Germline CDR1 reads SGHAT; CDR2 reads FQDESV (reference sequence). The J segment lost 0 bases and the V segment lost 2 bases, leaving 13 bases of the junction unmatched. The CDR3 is CASSLFYQGLATYSGANVLTF. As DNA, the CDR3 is TGTGCCAGCAGCTTATTCTACCAGGGACTAGCGACCTACTCTGGGGCCAACGTCCTGACTTTC.

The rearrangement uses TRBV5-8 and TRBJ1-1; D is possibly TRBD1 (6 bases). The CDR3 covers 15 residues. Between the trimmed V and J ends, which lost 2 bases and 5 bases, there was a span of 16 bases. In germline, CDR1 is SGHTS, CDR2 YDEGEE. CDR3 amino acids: CASSFWAGGWTEAFF. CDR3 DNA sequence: TGTGCCAGCAGCTTCTGGGCCGGGGGCTGGACTGAAGCTTTCTTT.